This passage covers 26 T cell receptor beta chains from one sample sequenced in a study of breast tumors, draining lymph nodes, adjacent tissues. TCRdb reanalysed the multiplex PCR reads using MiXCR and keeps one entry per CDR3 protein. The sample carries about 230,000 distinct CDR3 sequences, about 30% recorded once. Samples came from axillary lymph nodes draining the breast cancer. The sequenced sample was axillary lymph node tissue. The receptors here all came from a female donor with breast cancer. Some clones in this sample may be carry-over from other donors' samples.

Regarding this clonotype: Likely a read error: the CDR3 ends without its conserved phenylalanine or tryptophan. The J gene is TRBJ2-3, the V gene TRBV9, with D unclear. Germline V gives CDR1 SGDLS, CDR2 YYNGEE. The length of the CDR3 is 13 residues. V lost 3 bases and J lost 1, with 6 bases in between. CDR3 sequence (DNA): TGTGCCAGCAGCGCAGAGGGCACAGATACGCAGTATTCT. As protein: CASSAEGTDTQYS.

Many counts were recorded for this clonotype. This chain links TRBV15 with TRBJ1-1, with D possibly being TRBD1 (5 bases). The length of the CDR3 is 18 residues. Germline V gene data show CDR1 as LNHNV and CDR2 as YYDKDF (reference sequence). The V end lost 3 bases, the J end lost 0 bases, and 20 bases lay between the germline ends. This chain's CDR3 is CATSRGKRDRYLNTEAFF. CDR3 bases: TGTGCCACCAGCAGGGGGAAACGGGACCGCTACCTGAACACTGAAGCTTTCTTT.

At least ten counts were recorded for this clonotype. The rearrangement uses TRBV9 and TRBJ2-3; TRBD1 might be the D (6 bases). This CDR3 is 14 amino acids long. With 3 bases removed from V and 4 bases from J, the gap between germline ends came to 12 bases. Germline loops: CDR1 SGDLS, CDR2 YYNGEE. The CDR3 loop is CASSAHTGSDTQYF. DNA for the CDR3: TGTGCCAGCAGCGCCCACACAGGGTCAGATACGCAGTATTTT.

This clonotype has ten or more counts. The rearrangement joins TRBV5-1 to TRBJ2-5; 8 bases are shared with TRBD2. The CDR3 totals 15 residues. The junction had 8 bases not matched to a gene; V was cut back by 5 bases and J by 2 bases. Looked up from germline, CDR1 is SGHRS and CDR2 is YFSETQ. CDR3 in amino acids: CASRVTGGIQETQYF. The CDR3 nucleotides are TGCGCCAGCAGGGTAACGGGAGGGATTCAAGAGACCCAGTACTTC.

This rearrangement joins TRBV3-1 to TRBJ2-1, with a tentative D call TRBD2 (7 bases). Looked up from germline, CDR1 is LGHDT and CDR2 is YNNKEL (reference sequence). There are 18 residues in the CDR3. Trimming cost V 0 bases and J 1 base, with 16 bases left between them. In nucleotides, the CDR3 is TGTGCCAGCAGCCAAGATTTTGGGGGGGCTGGATCCTACAATGAGCAGTTCTTC. Amino acids: CASSQDFGGAGSYNEQFF.

The rearrangement joins TRBV30 to TRBJ2-1; 11 bases align to TRBD1. The ends lost 2 bases at V and 4 bases at J; junction bases unmatched: 7. The CDR3 runs 16 residues. Germline values: CDR1 GTSNPN, CDR2 SVGIG (reference sequence). CDR3 protein: CAWSLGQGAPYNEQFF. Written as DNA, the CDR3 is TGTGCCTGGAGTCTTGGACAGGGGGCCCCTTACAATGAGCAGTTCTTC.

This clonotype was counted ten times or more. V and J are TRBV20-1 and TRBJ1-2, with 9 bases lining up with TRBD1. The CDR3 has 13 amino acids. With 4 bases clipped from V and 5 bases from J, the junction kept 5 bases outside the gene matches. The germline gives CDR1 DFQATT, CDR2 SNEGSKA (reference sequence). CDR3 DNA sequence: TGCAGTGCTACCGGGACAGGGCAATATGGCTACACCTTC. Translating it yields CSATGTGQYGYTF.

This clonotype appeared many times. The chain is built from TRBV6-6 and TRBJ1-3; tentative D call: TRBD1 (5 bases). Germline CDR1 is MNHNY and CDR2 is SVGAGI (reference sequence). The CDR3 is 14 residues long. Trimming pared 6 bases from V and 0 bases from J, leaving 9 bases between. In DNA form, the CDR3 reads TGTGCCAGCAGGGACACCCACTCTGGAAACACCATATATTTT. Its translation: CASRDTHSGNTIYF.

This clonotype was seen at least ten times. V and J are TRBV20-1 and TRBJ2-1; 9 positions match TRBD1. V shed 3 bases and J 3 bases; nucleotides not matched to a gene: 12. The germline V gene encodes CDR1 DFQATT and CDR2 SNEGSKA (reference sequence). CDR3 length: 17 residues. The DNA of the CDR3 is TGCAGTGCTAGTCCTTACCCACCGGGACAGGGCTACAATGAGCAGTTCTTC. Its translation is CSASPYPPGQGYNEQFF.

At least ten counts were recorded for this clonotype. This chain connects TRBV6-1 to TRBJ1-6; weak D call: TRBD1 (5 bases). CDR1 and CDR2 from the germline V gene are MNHNS and SASEGT. CDR3 length: 13 amino acids. V was cut by 11 bases and J by 8 bases, with 16 bases left in between. CDR3 loop: CAGTDNLHSPLHF. CDR3 nucleotides: TGTGCCGGGACGGACAACCTTCATTCACCCCTCCACTTT.

V and J are TRBV15 and TRBJ2-1; the D call may be TRBD1 or TRBD2 (5 bases each). The CDR3 runs to 17 residues. The germline gives CDR1 LNHNV, CDR2 YYDKDF (reference sequence). V lost 3 bases and J lost 6, with 21 bases in between. The CDR3 region is CATSSRTGPGLSNEQFF. DNA of the CDR3: TGTGCCACCAGCAGCCGGACCGGACCGGGGCTGAGCAATGAGCAGTTCTTC.

In its sample, this clonotype was seen a few times. J is TRBJ2-7 and V is TRBV6-1, with TRBD1 identical over 8 bases. Per the germline V gene, CDR1 is MNHNS and CDR2 is SASEGT. The CDR3 extends over 15 amino acids. V was clipped by 5 bases and J by 4 bases; unmatched bases: 10. CDR3 bases: TGTGCCAGCAGTCGGGGACAGGAGAGGGTTTACGAGCAGTACTTC. Translation: CASSRGQERVYEQYF.

This clonotype was picked up many times. V gene TRBV11-3 combines with J gene TRBJ2-3, with 10 bases matching TRBD2. CDR1 is SGHNT and CDR2 is YENEEA in the germline V gene. The CDR3 consists of 15 residues. With 4 bases clipped from V and 2 bases from J, the junction kept 3 bases outside the gene matches. Written as DNA, the CDR3 is TGTGCCAGCAGCTCCGGACTAGCGGTCACAGATACGCAGTATTTT. This gives the protein CASSSGLAVTDTQYF.

This clonotype was seen repeatedly, ten times or more. The V call is TRBV7-9, the J call TRBJ2-3; D ambiguous. The CDR3 loop spans 12 amino acids. V lost 8 bases, J lost 2 bases, and 8 bases lay in between. Per germline, CDR1 SEHNR and CDR2 FQNEAQ (reference sequence). This chain's CDR3 is CASGRNTDTQYF. The CDR3 DNA reads as TGTGCCAGCGGCCGCAACACAGATACGCAGTATTTT. The variable domain in full, with the rest retrieved from reference TRBV7-9 and TRBJ2-3, is DTGVSQNPRHKITKRGQNVTFRCDPISEHNRLYWYRQTLGQGPEFLTYFQNEAQLEKSRLLSDRFSAERPKGSFSTLEIQRTEQGDSAMYLCASGRNTDTQYFGPGTRLTVL.

This clonotype appeared many times. The chain uses TRBV30 and TRBJ2-2, with D possibly TRBD1 on 6 matching bases. CDR1 and CDR2 from the germline V gene are GTSNPN and SVGIG (reference sequence). The CDR3 runs 15 residues. Trimming shortened V by 4 bases and J by 8 bases, and 20 bases separated the two germline ends. CDR3 residues: CAWIRTDSKLGELFF. The CDR3, as DNA: TGTGCCTGGATTCGGACAGATTCCAAGTTGGGGGAGCTGTTTTTT.

This clonotype was counted many times. The DNA of the CDR3 is TGTGCCAGCAGTTCTCCGGGACTGGTAGCCAAAAACATTCAGTACTTC. Its protein is CASSSPGLVAKNIQYF. V gene TRBV7-2 combines with J gene TRBJ2-4; maybe TRBD2 (6 bases). Germline V lookup: CDR1 SGHTA, CDR2 FQGNSA. The V end lost 6 bases, the J end lost 0 bases, and 15 bases lay between the germline ends. This CDR3 is 16 amino acids long.

With respect to this clonotype: A single base separates this from a much larger clone, so it may be a read error. The chain links TRBV6-5 to TRBJ1-2; weak D call: TRBD1 (5 bases). The CDR3 is 16 residues long. Germline V lookup: CDR1 MNHEY, CDR2 SVGAGI. The CDR3 DNA reads TGTGCCAGCAGTCCGTACGGGGGATCGGCCTCCTATGGCTGCACCTTC. Protein sequence: CASSPYGGSASYGCTF.

For this clonotype: A single base separates this from a much larger clone, so it may be a read error. The chain is built from TRBV6-1 and TRBJ2-7, with D perhaps TRBD2 (5 bases). The CDR3 contains 15 residues. Trimming pared 8 bases from V and 4 bases from J, leaving 21 bases between. Per germline, CDR1 MNHNS and CDR2 SASEGT. CDR3 in DNA: TGTGCCAGCCGAGGCCAGGACTTCTCCCTATACGAGCAGTACTTC. Residues: CASRGQDFSLYEQYF.

The chain links TRBV29-1 to TRBJ2-7; no definite D call. Germline V gene sequence: CDR1 SQVTM, CDR2 ANQGSEA. This CDR3 region has 15 residues. The germline V and J ends were trimmed by 4 bases and 1 base, with 17 bases remaining between them. CDR3 sequence (DNA): TGCAGCGTTGTGCGGTGGCGGTCGATTTCCTACGAGCAGTACTTC. It encodes CSVVRWRSISYEQYF.

This clonotype was recorded a few times. This sequence may be a read error, since a much larger clone differs from it by one base. The chain couples TRBV20-1 to TRBJ2-7; 8 bases align to TRBD2. This CDR3 contains 13 residues. The germline V gene encodes CDR1 DFQATT and CDR2 SNEGSKA (reference sequence). CDR3 residues: CSARLAGPYAQYF. CDR3 bases: TGCAGTGCTAGACTAGCGGGCCCCTACGCGCAGTACTTC.

As concerns this clonotype: Just one base apart from a much larger clone, this may be a read error. No conserved phenylalanine or tryptophan is present at the end of the CDR3, so a read error is the likely explanation. The V call is TRBV19, the J call TRBJ2-4; D is ambiguous. CDR1 is LNHDA, CDR2 SQIVND, per germline (reference sequence). This CDR3 is built from 13 residues. V lost 4 bases and J 6 bases, leaving 10 bases between the germline ends. CDR3 protein: CASSRVIGNIQYL. CDR3 DNA sequence: TGTGCCAGTAGTAGGGTGATTGGAAACATTCAGTACCTC.

Regarding this clonotype: A single base separates this from a much larger clone, so it may be a read error. V gene TRBV4-2 combines with J gene TRBJ2-2; 7 positions match TRBD1. Per germline, CDR1 LGHNA and CDR2 YNFKEQ. The CDR3 extends over 17 amino acids. CDR3 sequence (DNA): TGTGCCAGCAGCCGCGAGACAGGGAAGAGTATTACCGGGGAGCTGCTTTTT. Amino acids: CASSRETGKSITGELLF.

This clonotype was detected only a few times. Being one base from a much bigger clone, this may be a read error. The CDR3 spells CASSPGTSGPNEQLF. In DNA form, the CDR3 reads TGTGCCAGCAGCCCCGGGACTAGCGGACCCAATGAGCAGCTCTTC. V usage is TRBV7-3 and J usage is TRBJ2-1; 11 nucleotides agree with TRBD2. This CDR3 contains 15 residues. Germline loops: CDR1 SGHTA, CDR2 FQGTGA.

Comments on this clonotype: This likely comes from a read error, as the CDR3 has no conserved phenylalanine or tryptophan at its end. V is TRBV18 and J is TRBJ2-7, with D maybe TRBD2 (6 bases). CDR3 size: 13 residues. Looked up from germline, CDR1 is KGHSH and CDR2 is LQKENI. Trimming stripped 5 bases from V and 3 bases from J, with 11 bases between. The CDR3 DNA reads TGTGCCAGCTCATCGCGGGGCAACTACGAGCAGTACCTC. Encoded protein: CASSSRGNYEQYL.

Written as DNA, the CDR3 is TGCAGTGCCCCAATCGGGACAGAGCAAGAGACCCAGCATTTT. It codes for CSAPIGTEQETQHF. V is TRBV20-1 and J is TRBJ1-5; the match to TRBD1 covers 7 bases. The germline V gene encodes CDR1 DFQATT and CDR2 SNEGSKA (reference sequence). With V trimmed by 6 bases and J by 11 bases, 16 bases remained unmatched. CDR3 length: 14 amino acids.

This clonotype has only a few counts. The rearrangement uses TRBV5-1 and TRBJ1-1; D remains ambiguous. With 0 bases removed from V and 1 base from J, the gap between germline ends came to 7 bases. The CDR3 length is 14 residues. Per germline, CDR1 SGHRS and CDR2 YFSETQ. The CDR3 sequence: CASSLGHGNTEAFF. The CDR3 DNA is TGCGCCAGCAGCTTGGGGCATGGGAACACTGAAGCTTTCTTT.